Each of the 4 T cell receptor beta chains below was sequenced from the same sample in a study of CD8+ T cells in alopecia areata (dated by TCRdb to 2017 to 2018). The time point label, read with the paper, signifies: around 4 weeks on oral tofacitinib. The label giving this sample's treatment or condition can be read as: oral pan-JAK inhibitor, 5-10 mg twice daily. The library was made by the immunoSEQ multiplex PCR assay. RNA was extracted from all samples and reverse transcribed into cDNA as template for TCR sequencing. In TCRdb, the immuneACCESS table is reduced to in-frame sequences with V and J assigned. These tables do not hold every clone; where another copy was compared, an unresolved V gene accounts for under half, and the others remain unexplained. This sample lists 120,000 to 150,000 clones; 82% were detected once. Of the sample, approximately 25% is held by the ten largest clones. The sequencing used CD8+ T cells sorted from blood, collected at week 4, from a patient treated with tofacitinib. The receptors shown here come from a human donor with alopecia areata.

This chain joins TRBV10-3 and TRBJ1-1; TRBD1 might be the D (5 bases). Germline assignment: CDR1 ENHRY and CDR2 SYGVKD. The ends were cut back, 2 bases at V and 2 bases at J, with 6 bases in the middle. The CDR3 loop spans 13 amino acids. The CDR3 DNA is TGTGCCATCAGTGAGGACAGTAACACTGAAGCTTTCTTT. It is translated as CAISEDSNTEAFF.

V usage is TRBV7-9 and J usage is TRBJ2-6; D not resolved. Germline loops: CDR1 SEHNR, CDR2 FQNEAQ (reference sequence). This CDR3 contains 14 residues. V gave up 8 bases and J gave up 0 bases, with 8 bases separating them. This chain's CDR3 is CASVLFSGANVLTF. For the CDR3, the DNA is TGTGCCAGCGTTCTCTTCTCTGGGGCCAACGTCCTGACTTTC.

This sequence joins TRBV4-1 and TRBJ2-7; a possible D gene is TRBD1 (6 bases). This CDR3 region has 13 residues. Looked up from germline, CDR1 is MGHRA and CDR2 is YSYEKL. V was pared by 1 base and J by 9 bases, with 13 bases between. CDR3 sequence reads: CASSQATSRGQYF. The CDR3 nucleotides are TGCGCCAGCAGCCAAGCTACTTCCAGGGGGCAGTACTTC.

This clone came up a few times. The V gene is TRBV7-2, the J gene TRBJ2-2; tentatively, D is TRBD2 (6 bases). The germline V and J ends were trimmed by 3 bases and 4 bases, with 6 bases remaining between them. The CDR3 loop spans 13 amino acids. Germline V gives CDR1 SGHTA, CDR2 FQGNSA. The CDR3 protein is CASSFSGTGELFF. As DNA, the CDR3 is TGTGCCAGCAGCTTTAGCGGCACCGGGGAGCTGTTTTTT.